The 7 T cell receptor beta chains below were found in one sample sequenced in a study of neurological immune-mediated disorders. TCRdb re-called the 5' RACE reads through MiXCR, storing one row per CDR3 protein. The sample records about 22,000 distinct CDR3 sequences, under 11% being singletons. Sequenced sample: PBMCs. These receptors originate from a woman aged 55-70 years with HTLV-1-associated myelopathy (HAM/TSP).

There are many counts of this clonotype. The rearrangement joins TRBV20-1 to TRBJ2-1; D is unresolved. Germline V lookup: CDR1 DFQATT, CDR2 SNEGSKA (reference sequence). This CDR3 spans 14 amino acids. Trimming left V 0 bases short and J 9 bases short, with 15 bases between. In DNA, the CDR3 is TGCAGTGCTAGAGATCGGCTAGAAATGGGTGAGCAGTTCTTC. It specifies CSARDRLEMGEQFF.

The table lists this clonotype with a count of one. One base away lies a much larger clone, so this may be a sequencing read error. The chain uses TRBV11-2 and TRBJ2-7; 7 nucleotides line up with TRBD1. This CDR3 region has 14 residues. CDR1 and CDR2 (germline): SGHAT, FQNNGV. Trimming at V came to 7 bases and at J to 2 bases, leaving 8 bases not matched to a gene. The CDR3 sequence: CASIWPGQPYEQYF. CDR3 DNA sequence: TGTGCCAGCATCTGGCCGGGACAGCCCTACGAGCAGTACTTC.

The DNA for the CDR3 is TGTGCCAGCAGCTTAGTTAGGGTAGGGACCGGGGAGCTGTTTTTT. Its translation: CASSLVRVGTGELFF. The chain combines TRBV7-2 with TRBJ2-2; D gene uncertain. Germline values: CDR1 SGHTA, CDR2 FQGNSA. With 1 base removed from V and 5 bases from J, the gap between germline ends came to 11 bases. The CDR3 totals 15 residues.

This clonotype was seen at least ten times. The V call is TRBV12-3 or TRBV12-4, the J call TRBJ1-1; perhaps TRBD1 as D (5 bases). Trimming took 3 bases from V and 6 from J, leaving 11 bases between them. CDR3 length: 13 amino acids. The CDR3 loop reads CASSFQGAAEAFF. Here the CDR3 DNA reads TGTGCCAGCAGTTTTCAGGGAGCGGCTGAAGCTTTCTTT.

This clonotype was seen at least ten times. V is TRBV9 and J is TRBJ1-1; no firm D call. The CDR3 has 14 residues. CDR1 SGDLS and CDR2 YYNGEE come from the germline V gene. Deletions cut 3 bases from V and 0 bases from J, with 9 bases between. The CDR3 DNA reads TGTGCCAGCAGCGCGGCCCCCATGAACACTGAAGCTTTCTTT. Translated, it gives CASSAAPMNTEAFF.

Note on this clonotype: With a much larger clone just one base away, this may be a read error. The gene calls are TRBV20-1 and TRBJ2-1; 7 bases fit TRBD2. Germline V gene sequence: CDR1 DFQATT, CDR2 SNEGSKA (reference sequence). CDR3 length: 14 residues. Losses at the gene ends were 5 bases for V and 5 bases for J; bases not matched to a gene: 9. The CDR3 spells CSAERGPRDNEQFF. For the CDR3, the DNA is TGCAGTGCTGAGCGGGGCCCGAGGGACAATGAGCAGTTCTTC.

The chain couples TRBV6-5 to TRBJ1-1; the D is unclear. The CDR3 is 13 amino acids. Trimming took 4 bases from V and 3 from J, leaving 9 bases between them. Germline lookup yields CDR1 MNHEY and CDR2 SVGAGI. The CDR3 sequence: CASSLSGDTEAFF. CDR3 DNA: TGTGCCAGCAGTTTGAGTGGGGACACTGAAGCTTTCTTT.